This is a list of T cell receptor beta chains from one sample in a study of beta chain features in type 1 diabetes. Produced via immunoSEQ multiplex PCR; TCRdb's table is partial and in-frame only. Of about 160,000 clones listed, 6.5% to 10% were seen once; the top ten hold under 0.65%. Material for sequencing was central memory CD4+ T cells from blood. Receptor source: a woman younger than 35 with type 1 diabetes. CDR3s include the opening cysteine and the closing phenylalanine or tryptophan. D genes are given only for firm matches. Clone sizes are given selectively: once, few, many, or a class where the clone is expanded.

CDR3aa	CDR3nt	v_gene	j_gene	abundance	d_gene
CASSPQMTQYF	TGTGCCAGCAGCCCCCAGATGACCCAGTACTTC	TRBV7-9	TRBJ2-5	few	.
CASRREGYEQYF	TGCGCCAGCAGGCGGGAGGGTTACGAGCAGTACTTC	TRBV5-1	TRBJ2-7	few	TRBD2
CSVTRAQETQYF	TGCAGCGTTACGCGGGCGCAAGAGACCCAGTACTTC	TRBV29-1	TRBJ2-5	many	.
CASSPDRLENEKLFF	TGTGCCAGTAGTCCGGACAGATTAGAAAATGAAAAACTGTTTTTT	TRBV19	TRBJ1-4	.	.
CASSVTRSDTQYF	TGTGCCAGCAGCGTTACTAGATCAGATACGCAGTATTTT	TRBV11-2	TRBJ2-3	few	.
CATSIKNRGDEQFF	TGTGCCACCAGCATCAAAAATCGGGGGGATGAGCAGTTCTTC	TRBV15	TRBJ2-1	.	TRBD2
CASSVAGAANYGYTF	TGTGCCAGCAGCGTAGCAGGGGCAGCCAACTATGGCTACACCTTC	TRBV9	TRBJ1-2	few	.
CSVKPGTNEKLFF	TGCAGCGTGAAACCAGGAACTAATGAAAAACTGTTTTTT	TRBV29-1	TRBJ1-4	.	.
CASSVASPDTQYF	TGTGCCAGCAGCGTAGCTTCTCCAGATACGCAGTATTTT	TRBV9	TRBJ2-3	.	.
CASRDRVGSGNTIYF	TGTGCCAGCAGGGACAGGGTGGGCTCTGGAAACACCATATATTTT	TRBV7-9	TRBJ1-3	few	TRBD1
CASSLAGATDTQYF	TGTGCCAGCAGCTTAGCAGGGGCCACAGATACGCAGTATTTT	TRBV7-8	TRBJ2-3	few	.
CASSLVGGRTRKQYF	TGTGCCAGCAGCTTAGTCGGGGGGCGGACTAGGAAGCAGTACTTC	TRBV11-2	TRBJ2-7	few	.
CASGKTSPWLFF	TGTGCTAGTGGTAAGACTAGCCCCTGGCTATTCTTC	TRBV12-5	TRBJ2-1	.	TRBD2
CASSVAGNTEAFF	TGTGCCAGCAGCGTAGCGGGGAACACTGAAGCTTTCTTT	TRBV9	TRBJ1-1	.	.
CASKQGGSYNEQFF	TGTGCCAGCAAACAAGGAGGTTCCTACAATGAGCAGTTCTTC	TRBV7-2	TRBJ2-1	.	.
CASGNPSGLAGYNEQFF	TGTGCCAGCGGGAATCCCAGCGGACTAGCGGGCTACAATGAGCAGTTCTTC	TRBV7-9	TRBJ2-1	few	TRBD2
CASTTGSTGNTIYF	TGTGCCAGTACCACAGGGTCCACTGGAAACACCATATATTTT	TRBV19	TRBJ1-3	few	.
CASNSGTSGTYEQYF	TGTGCCAGCAACTCCGGGACTAGCGGAACCTACGAGCAGTACTTC	TRBV28	TRBJ2-7	.	TRBD2
CAWSLGGVTEAFF	TGTGCCTGGAGTTTGGGAGGGGTGACTGAAGCTTTCTTT	TRBV30	TRBJ1-1	.	.
CATSPLPGQLLFYEQYF	TGTGCCACCAGCCCTCTCCCGGGACAGCTATTATTCTACGAGCAGTACTTC	TRBV15	TRBJ2-7	.	TRBD1
CASRRRGSNQPQHF	TGTGCCAGCAGACGCAGGGGTAGCAATCAGCCCCAGCATTTT	TRBV6-9	TRBJ1-5	few	.
CASGPPPSGRAGETQYF	TGTGCTAGTGGTCCCCCCCCCAGCGGGAGGGCCGGGGAGACCCAGTACTTC	TRBV12-5	TRBJ2-5	.	TRBD2
CASSLDGDRNQPQHF	TGTGCCAGCAGCTTAGACGGGGACAGAAACCAGCCCCAGCATTTT	TRBV7-9	TRBJ1-5	few	TRBD1
CASTQPVGEAFF	TGTGCCAGCACCCAACCCGTCGGGGAGGCTTTCTTT	TRBV7-2	TRBJ1-1	many	.
CASSFTPDRGDTQYF	TGTGCCAGCAGCTTCACACCGGACAGGGGAGATACGCAGTATTTT	TRBV7-8	TRBJ2-3	.	TRBD1
CAWSGGLQETQYF	TGTGCCTGGAGCGGGGGGCTTCAAGAGACCCAGTACTTC	TRBV30	TRBJ2-5	.	.
CSVAVGQSLVAKNIQYF	TGCAGCGTTGCAGTGGGACAGAGTCTTGTAGCCAAAAACATTCAGTACTTC	TRBV29-1	TRBJ2-4	many	TRBD1
CASSPRTSGRAGEQFF	TGTGCCAGCAGCCCCAGGACTAGCGGGAGGGCCGGGGAGCAGTTCTTC	TRBV7-2	TRBJ2-1	few	TRBD2
CASSLAGRQVNYGYTF	TGTGCCAGCAGCTTAGCGGGTAGACAGGTTAACTATGGCTACACCTTC	TRBV7-9	TRBJ1-2	.	.
CASSPDRDYTDTQYF	TGTGCCAGCAGCCCGGACCGGGACTACACAGATACGCAGTATTTT	TRBV28	TRBJ2-3	.	TRBD2
CASSQTPQGANTGELFF	TGCGCCAGCAGCCAGACCCCCCAGGGGGCGAACACCGGGGAGCTGTTTTTT	TRBV4-1	TRBJ2-2	few	TRBD1
CASSPGQGANYEQYF	TGTGCCAGCTCACCAGGACAGGGGGCGAACTACGAGCAGTACTTC	TRBV18	TRBJ2-7	.	TRBD1
CASSLSHLIASGSGGGEQFF	TGTGCCAGCAGTTTATCGCATTTAATAGCTAGCGGGAGCGGGGGCGGTGAGCAGTTCTTC	TRBV27	TRBJ2-1	.	TRBD2
CASSESLSSYEQYF	TGTGCCAGCAGCGAATCCCTCAGCTCCTACGAGCAGTACTTC	TRBV9	TRBJ2-7	few	.
CASSQGTESEKLFF	TGCGCCAGCAGCCAAGGGACAGAGAGTGAAAAACTGTTTTTT	TRBV5-1	TRBJ1-4	.	TRBD1
CASSLAGYEQYF	TGTGCCAGCAGCTTAGCGGGCTACGAGCAGTACTTC	TRBV11-3	TRBJ2-7	few	.
CASSDSLANSPLHF	TGTGCCAGCAGTGATTCCCTAGCCAATTCACCCCTCCACTTT	TRBV2	TRBJ1-6	few	.
CASSHSGTGDEKLFF	TGTGCCAGCAGTCACTCCGGGACAGGGGATGAAAAACTGTTTTTT	TRBV28	TRBJ1-4	few	TRBD1
CASSSETETKNIQYF	TGTGCCAGCAGTTCCGAAACAGAGACCAAAAACATTCAGTACTTC	TRBV6-5	TRBJ2-4	few	.
CASSQESTGSDEAFF	TGCGCCAGCAGCCAAGAGTCGACAGGGAGCGACGAAGCTTTCTTT	TRBV4-3	TRBJ1-1	few	TRBD1